This T cell receptor beta chain was recovered during a study of CD8+CD57+ T cells in acquired aplastic anemia. Study information: Sorted CD4+ and CD8+ cells yielded about 3.1 ug of DNA on average. Study-level points and caveats: Researchers report that about 28 CD8+ CDR3 sequences appeared in both patients and controls. CD8+ Simpson's diversity showed no significant patient-control difference.

This clonotype has only a few counts. What it binds is unknown. TCR beta VDJ and CDR3 were profiled, and genomic DNA was the template. TCRdb reprocessed the reads with MiXCR, giving one entry per CDR3 protein. The top ten hold under 3% of the sample, which has 130,000 or so distinct CDR3 sequences, approximately 40% seen once. Sequenced patients had shown CD8+CD57+ cell expansion by flow cytometry. The patients all had a severe acquired aplastic anemia diagnosis. CDR1 is LNHDA, CDR2 SQIVND, per germline (reference sequence). This CDR3 has 10 amino acids. Trimming stripped 8 bases from V and 5 bases from J, with 6 bases between.

Specimen: sorted CD4+, CD8+, or CD8+CD57+ T cells (not recorded which) from PBMCs. The TCR comes from a human donor with aplastic anemia. The chain recombines TRBV19 with TRBJ2-5, with D perhaps TRBD1 or TRBD2 (5 bases each). CDR3 sequence: CASWDETQYF. CDR3 coding DNA: TGTGCCAGTTGGGACGAGACCCAGTACTTC.